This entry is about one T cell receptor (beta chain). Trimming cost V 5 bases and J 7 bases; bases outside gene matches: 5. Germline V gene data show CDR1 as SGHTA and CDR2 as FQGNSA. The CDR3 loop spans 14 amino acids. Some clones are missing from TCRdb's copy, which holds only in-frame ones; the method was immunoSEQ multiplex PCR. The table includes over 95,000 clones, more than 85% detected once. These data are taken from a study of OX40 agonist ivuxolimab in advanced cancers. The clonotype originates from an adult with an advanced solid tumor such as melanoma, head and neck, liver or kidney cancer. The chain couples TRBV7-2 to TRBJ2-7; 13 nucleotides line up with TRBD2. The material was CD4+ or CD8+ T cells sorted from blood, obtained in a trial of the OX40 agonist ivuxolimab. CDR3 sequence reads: CASSQGLAGVEQYF. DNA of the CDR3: TGTGCCAGCAGCCAAGGACTAGCGGGAGTTGAGCAGTACTTC.